The present T cell receptor (beta chain) was sequenced within a study of T-cell reconstitution after alpha-beta-depleted transplantation in children. Study results and caveats: About two months after transplant, alpha-beta T cells reportedly came from several hundred expanded graft clones. Diversity of TCRbeta at day 60 was high in some patients, arising from surviving recipient T cells and thymic progenitors. Among T cells one year after transplant, newly produced cells accounted for most counts and diversity.

This clonotype was observed a few times. What it recognizes is unknown. A library of TCRbeta sequences, prepared with unique molecular identifiers, was generated. One entry per CDR3 protein results from TCRdb running MiXCR on the PCR reads. There are 700,000 or so distinct CDR3 sequences in the sample; less than 15% occur only once, and 0.79% lies in the top ten. The V and J ends lost 4 bases and 3 bases respectively, with 16 bases between them. This CDR3 region has 14 residues. Germline V gene lookup returns CDR1 SQVTM and CDR2 ANQGSEA. This chain connects TRBV29-1 to TRBJ2-7; a possible D gene is TRBD1 (7 bases). This TCR was sampled from a girl aged 2 to 10 with congenital amegakaryocytic thrombocytopenia, due to receive a stem cell transplant. Sample: PBMCs, taken before TCRalphabeta/CD19-depleted stem cell transplant. The CDR3 loop is CSVVGAGGYYEQYF. In nucleotides, the CDR3 is TGCAGCGTTGTAGGTGCAGGGGGGTACTACGAGCAGTACTTC.